This record covers a single TCR beta chain. This record comes from a study of blood T cell repertoires in COVID-19. The ends were cut back, 6 bases at V and 4 bases at J, with 9 bases in the middle. The CDR3 runs to 12 residues. The germline V gene encodes CDR1 MNHEY and CDR2 SVGAGI. Original processing notes: From reference gene primer amplification, estimates of nucleated cell counts were derived. The protocol was immunoSEQ multiplex PCR, while the TCRdb copy is restricted to in-frame clones and leaves out a portion. The V and J calls and clone size come from that table; D and trimming were worked out from the DNA. The table lists around 59,000 clones, around 88% of them singletons.

The chain combines TRBV6-5 with TRBJ1-1; possible D gene TRBD1, 6 bases. The sequencing sample was made of peripheral blood. The TCR originated in a man aged 60 to 75 with acute or convalescent COVID-19. CDR3 sequence: CASSSGVTEAFF. The CDR3 region has the DNA TGTGCCAGCAGCTCAGGGGTCACTGAAGCTTTCTTT.